These T cell receptor beta chains were read from a single sample in a study of T-cell reconstitution after alpha-beta-depleted transplantation in children. TCRdb called the PCR reads again in MiXCR, with one record for every CDR3 protein. The sample yields 700,000 or so distinct CDR3 sequences, approximately 14% seen once. Here the sequenced sample was PBMCs, taken before TCRalphabeta/CD19-depleted stem cell transplant. These receptors came from a girl aged 2 to 9 with congenital amegakaryocytic thrombocytopenia, due to receive a stem cell transplant. Each CDR3 is given with its conserved first and last residue. The D gene is left open where the match is weak. Only part of the rows carry a size: once, few, many, or a class if the clone is expanded.

TRBJ2-7	13	TRBV5-1	.	many	CASSLKLGSEQYF	TGCGCCAGCAGCTTGAAGTTGGGGTCAGAGCAGTACTTC
TRBJ1-1	13	TRBV29-1	TRBD1	.	CSVELTGADEAFF	TGCAGCGTTGAATTGACAGGGGCGGATGAAGCTTTCTTT
TRBJ2-3	18	TRBV5-1	TRBD1	.	CASSSGTTGNEVTDTQYF	TGCGCCAGCAGCTCCGGTACGACAGGGAATGAGGTCACAGATACGCAGTATTTT
TRBJ2-5	14	TRBV20-1	.	many	CSARFLGGLETQYF	TGCAGTGCTAGGTTTCTGGGTGGGTTGGAGACCCAGTACTTC
TRBJ2-1	17	TRBV12-3/TRBV12-4	TRBD2	.	CASSPAVLAGGLNEQFF	TGTGCCAGCAGCCCCGCGGTTCTAGCGGGAGGTCTGAATGAGCAGTTCTTC
TRBJ2-1	14	TRBV12-3/TRBV12-4	.	many	CASSFTTVGNEQFF	TGTGCCAGCAGTTTTACGACAGTGGGGAATGAGCAGTTCTTC
TRBJ2-1	15	TRBV4-2	.	.	CASSQEWGVGDEQFF	TGTGCCAGCAGCCAAGAATGGGGGGTTGGAGATGAGCAGTTCTTC
TRBJ2-4	16	TRBV7-8	TRBD2	.	CASSPGRGLAKNIQYF	TGTGCCAGCAGCCCTGGGAGGGGTCTAGCCAAAAACATTCAGTACTTC
TRBJ2-1	15	TRBV11-2	.	.	CASSITPDKGSEQFF	TGTGCCAGCAGCATAACCCCCGATAAGGGAAGCGAGCAGTTCTTC
TRBJ2-7	13	TRBV27	.	.	CASFRGVAHEQYF	TGTGCCAGCTTCCGGGGAGTAGCCCACGAGCAGTACTTC
TRBJ2-5	14	TRBV5-1	.	.	CASSLEPGEGTQYF	TGCGCCAGCAGCTTGGAGCCGGGTGAGGGGACCCAGTACTTC
TRBJ2-7	15	TRBV11-2	TRBD2	many	CASSSGTSGLYEQYF	TGTGCCAGCAGCTCCGGGACTAGCGGCCTGTACGAGCAGTACTTC
TRBJ2-2	16	TRBV5-1	TRBD1	many	CASSPRQGVSTGELFF	TGCGCCAGCAGCCCGAGACAGGGTGTGAGTACCGGGGAGCTGTTTTTT
TRBJ2-3	13	TRBV20-1	.	many	CSARRLGTDTQYF	TGCAGTGCTAGGCGGCTGGGTACAGATACGCAGTATTTT
TRBJ2-1	14	TRBV3-1	TRBD2	.	CASSQGTSYNEQFF	TGTGCCAGCAGCCAAGGGACTAGCTACAATGAGCAGTTCTTC
TRBJ2-1	13	TRBV3-1	.	few	CASSLLENNEQFF	TGTGCCAGCAGCCTGCTAGAGAACAATGAGCAGTTCTTC
TRBJ1-4	12	TRBV12-5	.	few	CASASGVEKLFF	TGTGCTAGTGCTTCCGGGGTTGAAAAACTGTTTTTT
TRBJ2-2	15	TRBV12-3/TRBV12-4	.	many	CASSFNPQGTGELFF	TGTGCCAGCAGTTTTAACCCCCAGGGAACCGGGGAGCTGTTTTTT
TRBJ2-7	12	TRBV20-1	TRBD2	many	CSARIAGVEQYF	TGCAGTGCTAGAATAGCGGGAGTCGAGCAGTACTTC
TRBJ2-2	15	TRBV6-1	.	.	CASQPPGLNTGELLF	TGTGCCAGTCAACCTCCGGGACTTAACACCGGGGAGCTGCTTTTT